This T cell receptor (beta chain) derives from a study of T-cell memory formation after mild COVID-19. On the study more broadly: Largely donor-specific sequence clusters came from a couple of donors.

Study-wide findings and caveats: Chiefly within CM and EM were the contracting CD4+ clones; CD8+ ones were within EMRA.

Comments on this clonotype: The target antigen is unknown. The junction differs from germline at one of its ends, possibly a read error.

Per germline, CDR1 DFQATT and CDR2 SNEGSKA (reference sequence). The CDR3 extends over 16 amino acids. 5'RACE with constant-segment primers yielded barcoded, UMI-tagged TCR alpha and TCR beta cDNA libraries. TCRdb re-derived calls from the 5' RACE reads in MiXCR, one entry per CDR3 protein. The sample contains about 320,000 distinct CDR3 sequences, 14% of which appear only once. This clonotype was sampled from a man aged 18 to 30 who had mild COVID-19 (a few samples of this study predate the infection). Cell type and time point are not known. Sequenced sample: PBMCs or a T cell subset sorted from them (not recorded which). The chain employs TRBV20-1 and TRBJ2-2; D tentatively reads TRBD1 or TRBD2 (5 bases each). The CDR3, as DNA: TGCAGTGCTAGACACGCCGGGGCCCTAAACACCGGGGAGATGTTTTTT. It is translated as CSARHAGALNTGEMFF.